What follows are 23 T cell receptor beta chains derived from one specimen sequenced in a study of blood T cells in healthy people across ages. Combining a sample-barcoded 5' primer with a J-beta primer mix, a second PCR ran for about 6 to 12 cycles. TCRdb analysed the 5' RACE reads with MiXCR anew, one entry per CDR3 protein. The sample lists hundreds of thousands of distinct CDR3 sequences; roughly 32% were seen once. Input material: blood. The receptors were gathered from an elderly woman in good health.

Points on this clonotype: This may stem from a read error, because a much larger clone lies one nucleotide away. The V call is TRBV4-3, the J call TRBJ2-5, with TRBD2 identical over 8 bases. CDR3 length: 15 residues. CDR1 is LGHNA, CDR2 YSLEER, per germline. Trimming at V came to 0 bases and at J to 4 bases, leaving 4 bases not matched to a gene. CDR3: CASSQESGGGETQYF. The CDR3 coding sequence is TGCGCCAGCAGCCAAGAGAGCGGGGGTGGAGAGACCCAGTACTTC.

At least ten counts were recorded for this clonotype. The CDR3: CASSFPGGRQETQYF. CDR3 sequence (DNA): TGTGCCAGCAGCTTCCCCGGGGGACGCCAAGAGACCCAGTACTTC. V usage is TRBV14 and J usage is TRBJ2-5, with D possibly being TRBD2 (6 bases). Trimming took 5 bases from V and 1 from J, leaving 14 bases between them. Germline V gives CDR1 SGHDN, CDR2 FVKESK. The CDR3 is made up of 15 amino acids.

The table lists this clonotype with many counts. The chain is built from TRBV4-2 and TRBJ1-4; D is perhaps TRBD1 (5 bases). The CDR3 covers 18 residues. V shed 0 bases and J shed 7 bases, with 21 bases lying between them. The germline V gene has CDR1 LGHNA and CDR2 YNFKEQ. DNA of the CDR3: TGTGCCAGCAGCCAAGATTGGGGGGATATAGGGTTGGGTGAAAAACTGTTTTTT. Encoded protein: CASSQDWGDIGLGEKLFF.

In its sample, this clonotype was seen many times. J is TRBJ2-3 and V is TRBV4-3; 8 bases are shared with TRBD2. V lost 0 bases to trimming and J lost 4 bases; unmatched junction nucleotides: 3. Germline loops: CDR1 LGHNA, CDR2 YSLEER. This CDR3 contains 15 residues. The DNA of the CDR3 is TGCGCCAGCAGCCAAGACGTACTAGCGGCAGATACGCAGTATTTT. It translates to CASSQDVLAADTQYF.

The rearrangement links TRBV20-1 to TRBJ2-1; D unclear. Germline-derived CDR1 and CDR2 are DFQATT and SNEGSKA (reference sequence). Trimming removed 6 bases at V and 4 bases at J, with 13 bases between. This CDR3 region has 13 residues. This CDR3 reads CSAKMPVYNEQFF. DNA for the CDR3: TGCAGTGCCAAGATGCCAGTTTACAATGAGCAGTTCTTC.

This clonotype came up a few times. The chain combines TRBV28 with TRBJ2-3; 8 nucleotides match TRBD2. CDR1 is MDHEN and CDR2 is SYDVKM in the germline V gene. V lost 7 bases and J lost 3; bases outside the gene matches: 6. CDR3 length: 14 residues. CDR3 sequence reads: CASTSGGVTDTQYF. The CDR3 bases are TGTGCCAGCACCTCGGGAGGGGTAACAGATACGCAGTATTTT.

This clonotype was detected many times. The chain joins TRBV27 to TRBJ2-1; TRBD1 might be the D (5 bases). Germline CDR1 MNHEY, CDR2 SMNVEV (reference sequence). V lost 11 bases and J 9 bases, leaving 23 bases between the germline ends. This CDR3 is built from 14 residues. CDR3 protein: CASLRAGFLGEQFF. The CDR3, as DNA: TGTGCCTCCCTCCGGGCAGGGTTTTTAGGTGAGCAGTTCTTC.

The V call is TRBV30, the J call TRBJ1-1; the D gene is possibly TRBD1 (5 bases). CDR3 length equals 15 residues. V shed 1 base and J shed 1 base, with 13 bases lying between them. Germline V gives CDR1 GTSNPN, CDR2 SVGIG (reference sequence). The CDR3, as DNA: TGTGCCTGGAGTGACGGGGGGTGGCAGAACACTGAAGCTTTCTTT. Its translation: CAWSDGGWQNTEAFF.

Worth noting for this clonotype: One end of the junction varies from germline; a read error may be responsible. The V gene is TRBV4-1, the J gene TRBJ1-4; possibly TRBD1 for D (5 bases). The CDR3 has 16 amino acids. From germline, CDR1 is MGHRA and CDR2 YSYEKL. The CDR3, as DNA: TGCGCCGGCAGCCTGAGGGGCGGATCCGAAGCTGAAAAACTGTTTTTT. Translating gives CAGSLRGGSEAEKLFF.

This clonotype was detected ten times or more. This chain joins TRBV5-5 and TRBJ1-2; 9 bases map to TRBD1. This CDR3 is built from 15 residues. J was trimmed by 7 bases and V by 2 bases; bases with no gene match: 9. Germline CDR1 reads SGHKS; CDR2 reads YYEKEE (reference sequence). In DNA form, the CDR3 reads TGTGCCAGCAGCTTTGGTTGGACAGGGGAGCGTGGCTACACCTTC. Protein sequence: CASSFGWTGERGYTF.

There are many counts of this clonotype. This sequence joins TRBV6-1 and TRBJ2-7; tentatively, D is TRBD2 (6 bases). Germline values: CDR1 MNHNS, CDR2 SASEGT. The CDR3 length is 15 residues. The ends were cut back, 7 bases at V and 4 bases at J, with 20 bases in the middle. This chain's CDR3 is CASTQNWRGSYEQYF. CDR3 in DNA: TGTGCCAGCACCCAAAATTGGCGGGGCTCTTACGAGCAGTACTTC.

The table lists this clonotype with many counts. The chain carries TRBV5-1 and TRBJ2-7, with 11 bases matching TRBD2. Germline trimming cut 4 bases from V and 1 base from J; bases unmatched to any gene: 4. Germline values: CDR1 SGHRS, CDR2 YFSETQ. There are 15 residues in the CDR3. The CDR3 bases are TGCGCCAGCAGCCCGAGACTAGCGGGGTCCTACGAGCAGTACTTC. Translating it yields CASSPRLAGSYEQYF. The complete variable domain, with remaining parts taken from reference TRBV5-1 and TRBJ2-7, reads KAGVTQTPRYLIKTRGQQVTLSCSPISGHRSVSWYQQTPGQGLQFLFEYFSETQRNKGNFPGRFSGRQFSNSRSEMNVSTLELGDSALYLCASSPRLAGSYEQYFGPGTRLTVT.

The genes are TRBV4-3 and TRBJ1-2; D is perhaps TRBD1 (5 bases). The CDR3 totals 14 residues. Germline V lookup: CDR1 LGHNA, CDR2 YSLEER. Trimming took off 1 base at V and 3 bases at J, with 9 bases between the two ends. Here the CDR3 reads CASSQGIGDYGYTF. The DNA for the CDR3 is TGCGCCAGCAGCCAAGGTATAGGGGACTATGGCTACACCTTC.

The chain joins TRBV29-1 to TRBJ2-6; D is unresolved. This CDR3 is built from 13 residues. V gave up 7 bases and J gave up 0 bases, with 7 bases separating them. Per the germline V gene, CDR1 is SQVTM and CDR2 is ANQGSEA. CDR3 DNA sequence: TGCAGCGCCGATTTCTCTGGGGCCAACGTCCTGACTTTC. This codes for CSADFSGANVLTF.

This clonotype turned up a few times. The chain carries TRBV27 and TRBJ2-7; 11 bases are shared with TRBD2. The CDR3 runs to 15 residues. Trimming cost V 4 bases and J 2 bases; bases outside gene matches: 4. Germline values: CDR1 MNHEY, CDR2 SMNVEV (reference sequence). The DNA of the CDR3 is TGTGCCAGCAGTTCGGGACTAGCGGCCCCCTACGAGCAGTACTTC. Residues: CASSSGLAAPYEQYF.

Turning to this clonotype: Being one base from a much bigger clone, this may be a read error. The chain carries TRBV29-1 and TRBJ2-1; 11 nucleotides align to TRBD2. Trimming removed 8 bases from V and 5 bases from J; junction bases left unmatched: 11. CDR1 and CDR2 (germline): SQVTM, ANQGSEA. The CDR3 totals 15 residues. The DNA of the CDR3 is TGCAGCACACGCCATACTAGCGGGGGTAACAATGAGCAGTTCTTC. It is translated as CSTRHTSGGNNEQFF.

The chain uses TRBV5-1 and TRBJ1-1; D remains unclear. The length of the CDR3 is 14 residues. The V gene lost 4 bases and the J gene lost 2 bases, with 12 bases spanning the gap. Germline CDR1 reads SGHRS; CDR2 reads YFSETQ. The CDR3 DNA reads TGCGCCAGCAGCCTGAGGGCGGCCAACACTGAAGCTTTCTTT. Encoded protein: CASSLRAANTEAFF.

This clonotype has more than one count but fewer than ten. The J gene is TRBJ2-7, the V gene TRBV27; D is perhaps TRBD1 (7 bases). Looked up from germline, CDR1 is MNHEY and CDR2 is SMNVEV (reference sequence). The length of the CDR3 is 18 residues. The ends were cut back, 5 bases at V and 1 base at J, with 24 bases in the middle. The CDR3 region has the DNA TGTGCCAGCAGTCCTCTTGAGACAGGGAGGAGAGGTTCCTACGAGCAGTACTTC. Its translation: CASSPLETGRRGSYEQYF.

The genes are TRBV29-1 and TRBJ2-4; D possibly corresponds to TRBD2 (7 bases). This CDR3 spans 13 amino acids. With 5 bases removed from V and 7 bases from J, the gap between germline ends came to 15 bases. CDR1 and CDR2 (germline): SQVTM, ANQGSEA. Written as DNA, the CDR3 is TGCAGCGTTTGGGGGGGGGCTTGGAACATTCAGTACTTC. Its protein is CSVWGGAWNIQYF.

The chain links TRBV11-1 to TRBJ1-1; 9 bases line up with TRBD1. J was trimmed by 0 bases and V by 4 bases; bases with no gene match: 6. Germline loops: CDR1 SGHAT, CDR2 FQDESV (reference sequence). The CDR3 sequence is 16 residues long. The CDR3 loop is CASSYGTGQMNTEAFF. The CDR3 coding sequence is TGTGCCAGCAGCTACGGGACAGGGCAGATGAACACTGAAGCTTTCTTT.

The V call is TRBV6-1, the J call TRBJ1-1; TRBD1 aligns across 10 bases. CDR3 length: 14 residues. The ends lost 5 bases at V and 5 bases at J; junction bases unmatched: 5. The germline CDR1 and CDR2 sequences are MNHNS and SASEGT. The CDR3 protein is CASSLWDRGTEAFF. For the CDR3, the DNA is TGTGCCAGCAGTCTCTGGGACAGGGGAACTGAAGCTTTCTTT.

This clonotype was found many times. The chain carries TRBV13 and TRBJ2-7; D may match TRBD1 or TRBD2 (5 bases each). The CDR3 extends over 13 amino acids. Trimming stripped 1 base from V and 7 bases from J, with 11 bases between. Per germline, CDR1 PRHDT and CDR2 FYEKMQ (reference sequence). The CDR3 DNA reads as TGTGCCAGCAGCTTAGTGGGGGTAGGTGAGCAGTACTTC. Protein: CASSLVGVGEQYF.

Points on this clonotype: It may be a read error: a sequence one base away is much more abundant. CDR3 residues: CAISRGAPGDEQYF. The CDR3 nucleotides are TGTGCCATCAGCAGGGGGGCCCCTGGTGATGAGCAGTACTTC. The rearrangement joins TRBV6-5 to TRBJ2-7, with a weak D call TRBD1 (7 bases). Per germline, CDR1 MNHEY and CDR2 SVGAGI. The CDR3 totals 14 residues. V lost 10 bases and J lost 7, with 23 bases in between.